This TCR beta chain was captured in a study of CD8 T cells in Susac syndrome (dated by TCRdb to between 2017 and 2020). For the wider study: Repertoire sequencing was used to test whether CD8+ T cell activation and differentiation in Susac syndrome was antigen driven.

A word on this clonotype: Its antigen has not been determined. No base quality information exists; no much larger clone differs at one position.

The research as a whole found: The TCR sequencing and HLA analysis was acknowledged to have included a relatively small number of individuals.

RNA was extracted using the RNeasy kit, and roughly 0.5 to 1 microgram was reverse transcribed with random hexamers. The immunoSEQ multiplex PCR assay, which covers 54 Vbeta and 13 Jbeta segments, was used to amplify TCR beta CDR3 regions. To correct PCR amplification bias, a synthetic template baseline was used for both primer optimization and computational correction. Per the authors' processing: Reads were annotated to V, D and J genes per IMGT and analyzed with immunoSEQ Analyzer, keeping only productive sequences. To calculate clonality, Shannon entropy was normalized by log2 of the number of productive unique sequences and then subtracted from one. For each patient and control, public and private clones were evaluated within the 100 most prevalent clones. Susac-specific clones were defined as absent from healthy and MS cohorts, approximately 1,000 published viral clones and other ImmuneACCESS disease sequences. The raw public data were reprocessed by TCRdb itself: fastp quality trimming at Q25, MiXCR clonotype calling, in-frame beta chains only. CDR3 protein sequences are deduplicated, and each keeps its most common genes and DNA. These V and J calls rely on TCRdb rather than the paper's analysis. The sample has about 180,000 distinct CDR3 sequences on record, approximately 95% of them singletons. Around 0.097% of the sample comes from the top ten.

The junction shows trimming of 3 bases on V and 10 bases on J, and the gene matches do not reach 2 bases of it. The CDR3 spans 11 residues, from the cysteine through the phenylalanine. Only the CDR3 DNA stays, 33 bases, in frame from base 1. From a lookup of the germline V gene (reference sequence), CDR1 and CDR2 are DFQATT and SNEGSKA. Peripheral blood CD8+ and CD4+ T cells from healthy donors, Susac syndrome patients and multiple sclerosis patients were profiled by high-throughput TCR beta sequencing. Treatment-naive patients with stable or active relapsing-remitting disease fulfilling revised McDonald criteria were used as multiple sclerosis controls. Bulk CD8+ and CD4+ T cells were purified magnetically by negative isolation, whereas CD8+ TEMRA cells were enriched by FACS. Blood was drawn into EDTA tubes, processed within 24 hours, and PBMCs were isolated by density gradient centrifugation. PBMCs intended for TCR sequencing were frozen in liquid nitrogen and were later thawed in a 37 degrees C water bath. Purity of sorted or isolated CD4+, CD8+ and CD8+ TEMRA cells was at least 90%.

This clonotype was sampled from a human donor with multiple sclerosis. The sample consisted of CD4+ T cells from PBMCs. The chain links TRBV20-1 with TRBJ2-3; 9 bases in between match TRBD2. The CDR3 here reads CSASRTSAQYF. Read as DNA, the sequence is TGCAGTGCTAGCCGGACTAGCGCGCAGTATTTT.